What follows are 14 T cell receptor beta chains derived from one specimen sequenced in a study of T cells in Graves' hyperthyroidism and ophthalmopathy. TCR beta CDR3 sequences were amplified from RNA transcripts. The HTBI primer set was used in a first-round RT-PCR of the TCR CDR3. Via MiXCR, TCRdb re-called the multiplex PCR reads, giving one row per CDR3 protein. The sample yields nearly 600,000 distinct CDR3 sequences, approximately 15% seen once. Sequenced: blood. The source of these receptors is a woman between 25 and 40 years old with Graves' hyperthyroidism that later progressed to Graves' ophthalmopathy.

This rearrangement joins TRBV3-1 to TRBJ2-5; D possibly uses TRBD1 or TRBD2 (5 bases each). The V gene's germline CDR1 is LGHDT and CDR2 YNNKEL (reference sequence). This CDR3 contains 15 residues. V shed 0 bases and J shed 5 bases, with 13 bases lying between them. The CDR3 sequence: CASSQDRGATETQYF. The CDR3 DNA reads TGTGCCAGCAGCCAAGATCGAGGGGCCACGGAGACCCAGTACTTC.

This clonotype was seen many times. This rearrangement joins TRBV5-1 to TRBJ2-1, with unresolved D. CDR1 and CDR2 from the germline V gene are SGHRS and YFSETQ. The CDR3 is 15 amino acids. The ends were cut back, 5 bases at V and 0 bases at J, with 12 bases in the middle. In DNA, the CDR3 is TGCGCCAGCAGGTCTCCTGGCAGCTCCTACAATGAGCAGTTCTTC. The encoded protein is CASRSPGSSYNEQFF.

The rearrangement uses TRBV4-1 and TRBJ2-1, with 7 nucleotides matching TRBD1. Germline trimming cut 0 bases from V and 8 bases from J; bases unmatched to any gene: 13. There are 17 residues in the CDR3. In germline, CDR1 is MGHRA, CDR2 YSYEKL. The CDR3 sequence: CASSQEVGRGKLDEQFF. CDR3 coding DNA: TGCGCCAGCAGCCAAGAAGTCGGCAGGGGGAAATTGGATGAGCAGTTCTTC.

As to this clonotype: The DNA is left out, because the CDR3 cannot be placed on it with certainty; the CDR3 is given as TCRdb lists it. The V gene is TRBV6-1, the J gene TRBJ1-4; the table's D call TRBD1 went unverified against the DNA. Germline values: CDR1 MNHNS, CDR2 SASEGT. The CDR3 length equals 19 residues, ends included. The CDR3 sequence is CASSQVIFGTGTSNEKLLF.

The chain is built from TRBV3-1 and TRBJ2-4, with 10 bases aligning to TRBD2. The CDR3 has 19 residues. In germline, CDR1 is LGHDT, CDR2 YNNKEL (reference sequence). Germline trimming cut 2 bases from V and 5 bases from J; bases unmatched to any gene: 15. The CDR3 DNA follows: TGTGCCAGCAGCCAACGGGCGGAGTCCGCCGGGACTAGCGAAAACATTCAGTACTTC. This sequence encodes CASSQRAESAGTSENIQYF.

This clonotype was counted ten times or more. The chain has TRBV20-1 and TRBJ2-5, with a weak D call TRBD1 (5 bases). The CDR3 length is 14 residues. Germline V gives CDR1 DFQATT, CDR2 SNEGSKA (reference sequence). Between the trimmed V and J ends, which lost 0 bases and 4 bases, there was a span of 12 bases. Here the CDR3 DNA reads TGCAGTGCTAGAGATTATCTGCAGGGAGAGACCCAGTACTTC. As protein: CSARDYLQGETQYF.

This clonotype was seen ten or more times. V usage is TRBV19 and J usage is TRBJ2-1; TRBD2 aligns across 7 bases. CDR1 and CDR2 (germline): LNHDA, SQIVND (reference sequence). The CDR3 contains 15 residues. The trim removed 5 bases at V and 4 bases at J, leaving 8 bases unmatched. As DNA, the CDR3 is TGTGCCAGTAGTCCGCGAGCGGGGCCTTACAATGAGCAGTTCTTC. This codes for CASSPRAGPYNEQFF.

V and J are TRBV6-4 and TRBJ2-2, with D possibly matching TRBD1 (5 bases). The CDR3 consists of 16 residues. Germline V gene sequence: CDR1 MRHNA, CDR2 SNTAGT. V gave up 4 bases and J gave up 5 bases, with 17 bases separating them. CDR3 loop: CASSARDNFGTGELFF. CDR3 sequence (DNA): TGTGCCAGCAGTGCCAGGGATAACTTTGGGACCGGGGAGCTGTTTTTT.

This clonotype was seen a few times. CDR3 nucleotide sequence: TGTGCCAGCAGCGTAGAGGGGAACCTCGGAGGCGAAAAACTGTTTTTT. Protein: CASSVEGNLGGEKLFF. The chain combines TRBV9 with TRBJ1-4; D may be TRBD1 (5 bases). This CDR3 has 16 residues. V was shortened by 0 bases and J by 8 bases, with 17 bases between the two germline ends. Germline CDR1 SGDLS, CDR2 YYNGEE.

In its sample, this clonotype was seen a few times. V is TRBV15 and J is TRBJ2-3, with a tentative D call TRBD2 (6 bases). Germline V gene data show CDR1 as LNHNV and CDR2 as YYDKDF (reference sequence). V gave up 0 bases and J gave up 4 bases, with 20 bases separating them. The CDR3 totals 18 residues. The CDR3 region has the DNA TGTGCCACCAGCAGAGATCTATCTAGCGAGAGTGGAGCAGATACGCAGTATTTT. Translation gives CATSRDLSSESGADTQYF.

This clonotype was recorded at least ten times. The rearrangement uses TRBV6-2 or TRBV6-3 and TRBJ1-5; weak D call: TRBD1 (5 bases). Trimming removed 4 bases at V and 1 base at J, with 14 bases between. The CDR3 consists of 16 residues. Germline lookup yields CDR1 MNHEY and CDR2 SVGEGT. CDR3 protein: CASSSAGTASNQPQHF. DNA for the CDR3: TGTGCCAGCAGTTCCGCCGGGACGGCAAGCAATCAGCCCCAGCATTTT.

The sample holds a few counts of this clonotype. The chain has TRBV28 and TRBJ2-3, with TRBD1 identical over 10 bases. V shed 3 bases and J 2 bases; nucleotides not matched to a gene: 5. CDR1 MDHEN and CDR2 SYDVKM come from the germline V gene. This CDR3 region has 16 residues. The CDR3 DNA is TGTGCCAGCAGTTTTCGGGACAGGGGTTTCACAGATACGCAGTATTTT. Its translation: CASSFRDRGFTDTQYF.

This clonotype has at least ten counts. The chain is built from TRBV27 and TRBJ2-3; no firm D call. Germline CDR1 is MNHEY and CDR2 is SMNVEV (reference sequence). V lost 5 bases, J lost 4 bases, and 7 bases lay in between. This CDR3 is 12 amino acids long. CDR3 nucleotide sequence: TGTGCCAGCAGTCGGAAGGCAGATACGCAGTATTTT. Protein: CASSRKADTQYF.

This clonotype was counted ten times or more. This chain's CDR3 is CASSLAGTANEKLFF. The CDR3 region has the DNA TGTGCCAGCAGTTTAGCCGGGACGGCTAATGAAAAACTGTTTTTT. V gene TRBV2 combines with J gene TRBJ1-4; D might be TRBD1 (5 bases). From germline, CDR1 is SNHLY and CDR2 FYNNEI. This CDR3 region has 15 residues. Trimming pared 5 bases from V and 3 bases from J, leaving 13 bases between.